Shown below are 13 T cell receptor beta chains from a single sample sequenced in a study of blood T cell repertoires in COVID-19. TCRdb keeps only in-frame clones here, not all; method: immunoSEQ multiplex PCR. The data show fewer than 110,000 clones, with about 89% seen just once and less than 1.5% held by the top ten. The sequenced sample consisted of peripheral blood. These TCRs come from a woman aged 25 to 45 with acute or convalescent COVID-19.

Only a few counts were recorded for this clone. The rearrangement links TRBV3-1 (or the pseudogene TRBV3-2) to TRBJ2-3, with D perhaps matching TRBD2 (5 bases). Trimming took 3 bases from V and 5 from J, leaving 15 bases between them. This CDR3 has 15 residues. Germline lookup yields CDR1 LGHDT and CDR2 YNNKEL (reference sequence). CDR3 loop: CASSQAGWERDTQYF. For the CDR3, the DNA is TGTGCCAGCAGCCAGGCAGGATGGGAGCGAGATACGCAGTATTTT.

This clone was recorded a few times. V gene TRBV4-1 combines with J gene TRBJ2-7, with D possibly matching TRBD2 (6 bases). There are 15 residues in the CDR3. V was shortened by 8 bases and J by 3 bases, with 20 bases between the two germline ends. Germline V gene lookup returns CDR1 MGHRA and CDR2 YSYEKL. DNA of the CDR3: TGCGCCAGCGCCTCTACCCCGGGACTGAGCTACGAGCAGTACTTC. Translating it yields CASASTPGLSYEQYF.

This clone was observed once. The chain recombines TRBV4-3 with TRBJ2-7; 12 bases are shared with TRBD2. CDR1 and CDR2 from the germline V gene are LGHNA and YSLEER. The junction had 7 bases not matched to a gene; V was cut back by 1 base and J by 0 bases. The CDR3 has 18 residues. Written as DNA, the CDR3 is TGCGCCAGCAGCCAAGCGGCAACTAGCGGGAGGAGCTCCTACGAGCAGTACTTC. The encoded protein is CASSQAATSGRSSYEQYF.

This clone was recorded many times. The chain links TRBV13 to TRBJ1-2; tentatively, D is TRBD1 (5 bases). The CDR3 loop spans 15 amino acids. Germline CDR1 and CDR2: PRHDT and FYEKMQ (reference sequence). The V and J ends lost 1 base and 2 bases respectively, with 11 bases between them. The CDR3 loop reads CASSLEAGSNYGYTF. The CDR3, as DNA: TGTGCCAGCAGCTTAGAGGCAGGGTCGAACTATGGCTACACCTTC. The variable domain in full, with the rest retrieved from reference TRBV13 and TRBJ1-2, is AAGVIQSPRHLIKEKRETATLKCYPIPRHDTVYWYQQGPGQDPQFLISFYEKMQSDKGSIPDRFSAQQFSDYHSELNMSSLELGDSALYFCASSLEAGSNYGYTFGSGTRLTVV.

The V call is TRBV28, the J call TRBJ1-2; no firm D call. The CDR3 is 12 residues long. Trimming took 5 bases from V and 2 from J, leaving 6 bases between them. Germline CDR1 reads MDHEN; CDR2 reads SYDVKM. CDR3 in amino acids: CASSILNYGYTF. The CDR3 region has the DNA TGTGCCAGCAGTATACTCAACTATGGCTACACCTTC.

The chain employs TRBV30 and TRBJ1-4; 12 bases are shared with TRBD1. Germline CDR1 and CDR2: GTSNPN and SVGIG (reference sequence). V trimming: 0 bases; J trimming: 8 bases; junction bases outside the gene matches: 4. CDR3 length: 15 amino acids. CDR3 protein: CAWSVRGTGGEKLFF. Here the CDR3 DNA reads TGTGCCTGGAGTGTACGTGGGACAGGGGGCGAAAAACTGTTTTTT.

V usage is TRBV19 and J usage is TRBJ1-5, with D possibly TRBD1 on 5 matching bases. Per the germline V gene, CDR1 is LNHDA and CDR2 is SQIVND (reference sequence). CDR3 length: 15 residues. Trimming took 7 bases from V and 0 from J, leaving 13 bases between them. This CDR3 is CASTRTHDSNQPQHF. The CDR3 nucleotides are TGTGCCAGTACCAGGACACACGATAGCAATCAGCCCCAGCATTTT. Variable domain in full (rest from reference TRBV19 and TRBJ1-5): DGGITQSPKYLFRKEGQNVTLSCEQNLNHDAMYWYRQDPGQGLRLIYYSQIVNDFQKGDIAEGYSVSREKKESFPLTVTSAQKNPTAFYLCASTRTHDSNQPQHFGDGTRLSIL.

The count of this clone is one. Other DNA sequences in the sample encode the same CDR3. The chain is built from TRBV19 and TRBJ1-1, with D hard to call. Germline V gene sequence: CDR1 LNHDA, CDR2 SQIVND (reference sequence). The ends were cut back, 1 base at V and 1 base at J, with 4 bases in the middle. The CDR3 is 13 residues long. This CDR3 reads CASSIGQNTEAFF. DNA of the CDR3: TGTGCCAGTAGTATAGGACAGAACACTGAAGCTTTCTTT.

This chain joins TRBV5-5 and TRBJ2-3; TRBD2 matches 9 bases. CDR3 length equals 17 residues. V lost 3 bases to trimming and J lost 1 base; unmatched junction nucleotides: 9. The germline V gene has CDR1 SGHKS and CDR2 YYEKEE (reference sequence). The CDR3 is CASSSTSGGAGTDTQYF. CDR3 coding DNA: TGTGCCAGCAGCTCGACTAGCGGCGGGGCTGGCACAGATACGCAGTATTTT. Together with reference TRBV5-5 and TRBJ2-3, the CDR3 gives the full variable domain: DAGVTQSPTHLIKTRGQQVTLRCSPISGHKSVSWYQQVLGQGPQFIFQYYEKEERGRGNFPDRFSARQFPNYSSELNVNALLLGDSALYLCASSSTSGGAGTDTQYFGPGTRLTVL.

The chain uses TRBV18 and TRBJ2-3, with 11 nucleotides matching TRBD2. The CDR3 runs 16 residues. Germline V gives CDR1 KGHSH, CDR2 LQKENI. Trimming removed 3 bases from V and 3 bases from J; junction bases left unmatched: 5. CDR3 in DNA: TGTGCCAGCTCACCGAGACTAGCGGGACTTACAGATACGCAGTATTTT. It codes for CASSPRLAGLTDTQYF.

This clone occurred a few times. The chain recombines TRBV29-1 with TRBJ2-1; weak D call: TRBD1 (6 bases). Germline V gives CDR1 SQVTM, CDR2 ANQGSEA. CDR3 length: 12 residues. The V gene lost 7 bases and the J gene lost 14 bases, with 21 bases spanning the gap. The CDR3 DNA reads TGCAGCGCTGGCCTCCGGGACATTAAGAAGTTCTTC. Its translation is CSAGLRDIKKFF.

V gene TRBV18 combines with J gene TRBJ1-2; D might be TRBD1 (5 bases). The germline V gene has CDR1 KGHSH and CDR2 LQKENI. V dropped 0 bases and J dropped 0 bases, with 11 bases sitting between them. The CDR3 is made up of 16 amino acids. CDR3 sequence (DNA): TGTGCCAGCTCACCACCGGGGCAGACCCCTAACTATGGCTACACCTTC. Residues: CASSPPGQTPNYGYTF.

The gene calls are TRBV28 and TRBJ2-7; maybe TRBD1 (5 bases). The CDR3 has 12 amino acids. With 8 bases removed from V and 9 bases from J, the gap between germline ends came to 17 bases. Germline V gives CDR1 MDHEN, CDR2 SYDVKM. The CDR3 loop is CASRTSTQGQYF. The CDR3 DNA follows: TGTGCCAGCCGGACATCTACTCAGGGGCAGTACTTC.